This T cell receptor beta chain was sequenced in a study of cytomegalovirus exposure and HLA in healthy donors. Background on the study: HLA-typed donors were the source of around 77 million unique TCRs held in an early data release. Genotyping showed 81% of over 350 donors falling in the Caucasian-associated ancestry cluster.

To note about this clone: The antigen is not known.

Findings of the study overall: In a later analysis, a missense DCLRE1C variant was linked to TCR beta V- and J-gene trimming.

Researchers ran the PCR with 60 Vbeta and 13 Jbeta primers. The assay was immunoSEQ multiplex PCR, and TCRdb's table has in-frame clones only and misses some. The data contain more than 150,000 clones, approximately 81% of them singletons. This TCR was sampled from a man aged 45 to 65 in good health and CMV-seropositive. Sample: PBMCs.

CDR3 region: CASSLSTGRAYNEQFF. In nucleotides, the CDR3 is TGTGCCAGCAGTTTATCAACGGGGAGAGCCTACAATGAGCAGTTCTTC. The V call is TRBV27, the J call TRBJ2-1; possible D gene TRBD2, 5 bases. The CDR3 is made up of 16 amino acids. The germline CDR1 and CDR2 sequences are MNHEY and SMNVEV (reference sequence). V lost 0 bases and J 2 bases, leaving 11 bases between the germline ends.